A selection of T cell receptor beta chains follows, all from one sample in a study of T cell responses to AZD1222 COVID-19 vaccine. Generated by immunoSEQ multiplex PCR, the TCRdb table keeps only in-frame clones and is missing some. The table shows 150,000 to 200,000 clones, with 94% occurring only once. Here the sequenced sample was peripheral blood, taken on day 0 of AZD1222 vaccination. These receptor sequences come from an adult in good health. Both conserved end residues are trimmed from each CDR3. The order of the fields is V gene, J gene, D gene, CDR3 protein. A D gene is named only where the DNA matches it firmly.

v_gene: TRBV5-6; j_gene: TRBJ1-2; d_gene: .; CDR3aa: ASSFGTVGYT
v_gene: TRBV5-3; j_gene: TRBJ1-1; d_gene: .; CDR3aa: ARSLGHEGRGNTEAF
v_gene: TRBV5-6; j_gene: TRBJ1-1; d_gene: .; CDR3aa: ASSFMDGEAF
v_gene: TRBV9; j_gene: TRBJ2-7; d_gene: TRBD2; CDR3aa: ASSFTGGSYEQY
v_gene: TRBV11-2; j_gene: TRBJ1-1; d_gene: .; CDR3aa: ASSPIGAEAF
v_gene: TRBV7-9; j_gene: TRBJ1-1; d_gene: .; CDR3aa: ASSSSGVDTEAF
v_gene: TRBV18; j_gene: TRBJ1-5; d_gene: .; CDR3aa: ASSPGQDGQPQH
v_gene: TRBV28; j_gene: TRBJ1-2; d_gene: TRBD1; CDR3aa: ASSPSRQGRWYGYT
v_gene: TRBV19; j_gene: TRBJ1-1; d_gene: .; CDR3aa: ASSRTVNTEAF
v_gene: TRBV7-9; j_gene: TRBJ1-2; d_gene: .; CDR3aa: ASSLTGGYGYT
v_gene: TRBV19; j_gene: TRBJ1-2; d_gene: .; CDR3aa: ATQSQVGQFNYGYT
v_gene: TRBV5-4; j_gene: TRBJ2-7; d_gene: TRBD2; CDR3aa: ASSLAGTSF
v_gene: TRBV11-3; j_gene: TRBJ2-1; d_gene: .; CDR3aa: ASSLRPGGANEQF
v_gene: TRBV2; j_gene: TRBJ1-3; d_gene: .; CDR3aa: ASKVLGNTIY
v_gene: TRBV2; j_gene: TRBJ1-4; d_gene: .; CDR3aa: ASRKLWIATNEKLF
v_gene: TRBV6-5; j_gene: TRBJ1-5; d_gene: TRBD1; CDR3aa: ASRADRGDQPQH
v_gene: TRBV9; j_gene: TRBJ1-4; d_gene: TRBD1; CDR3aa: ASSVQGALPNEKLF
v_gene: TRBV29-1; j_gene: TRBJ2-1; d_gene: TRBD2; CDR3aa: SVKRAGWENEQF
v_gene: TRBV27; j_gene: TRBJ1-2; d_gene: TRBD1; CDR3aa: ASSWTGNYGYT
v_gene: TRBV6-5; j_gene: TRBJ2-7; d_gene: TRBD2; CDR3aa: ASRRLGLAYYEQY
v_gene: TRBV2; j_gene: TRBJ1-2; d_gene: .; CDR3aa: ASRNREALDGYT
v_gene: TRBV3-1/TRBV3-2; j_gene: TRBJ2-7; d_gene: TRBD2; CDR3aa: ASSPRTSGPYEQY
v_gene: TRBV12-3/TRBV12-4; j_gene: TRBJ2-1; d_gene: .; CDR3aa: ASSFGFNEQF
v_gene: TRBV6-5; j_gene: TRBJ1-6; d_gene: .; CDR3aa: ASRWGDTYNSPLH
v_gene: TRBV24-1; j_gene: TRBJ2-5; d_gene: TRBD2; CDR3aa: ATTSGGPTETQY
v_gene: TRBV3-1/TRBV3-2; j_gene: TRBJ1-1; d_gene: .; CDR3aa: ASTLTSQLNTEAF
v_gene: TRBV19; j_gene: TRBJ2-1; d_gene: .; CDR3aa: ASSIRTEQF
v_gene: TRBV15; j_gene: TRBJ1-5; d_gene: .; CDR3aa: ATSREDVKRPS
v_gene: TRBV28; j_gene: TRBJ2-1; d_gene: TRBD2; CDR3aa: ASSEPSGSPYNEQF
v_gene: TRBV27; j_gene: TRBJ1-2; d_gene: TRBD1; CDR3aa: ASSLRVDRGRAGGYT
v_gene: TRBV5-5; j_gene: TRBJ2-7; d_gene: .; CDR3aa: ASSFPNQATSYEQY
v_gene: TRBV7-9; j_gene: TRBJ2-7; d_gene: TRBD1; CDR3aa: ASSFSGTGKGREQY
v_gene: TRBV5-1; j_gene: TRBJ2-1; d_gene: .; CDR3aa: ASDPLGIPGNEQF
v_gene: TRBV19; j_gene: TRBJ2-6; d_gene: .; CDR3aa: ASSRVSSGANVLT
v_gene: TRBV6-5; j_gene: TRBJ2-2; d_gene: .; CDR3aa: ASSFDAYSGELF
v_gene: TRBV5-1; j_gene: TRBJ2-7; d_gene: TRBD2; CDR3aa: ASSLDGLGGQY
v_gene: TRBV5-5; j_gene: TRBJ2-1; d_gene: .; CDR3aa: ASSFWGWRDNEQF
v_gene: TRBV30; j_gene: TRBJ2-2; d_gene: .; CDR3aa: AWSRQSAGELF
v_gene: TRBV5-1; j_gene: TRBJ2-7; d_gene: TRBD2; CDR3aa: ASTTGGIQLAGGPDEQY
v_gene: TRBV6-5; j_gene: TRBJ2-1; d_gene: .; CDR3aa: ASRDFRGEQF
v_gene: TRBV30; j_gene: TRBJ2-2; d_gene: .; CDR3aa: AWSVQVGELF
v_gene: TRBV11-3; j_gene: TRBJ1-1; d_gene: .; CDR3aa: ASSLERGTEAF
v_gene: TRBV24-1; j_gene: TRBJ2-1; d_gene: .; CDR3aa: ATSQRGSSYNEQF
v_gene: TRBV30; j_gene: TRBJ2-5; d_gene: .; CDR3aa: AWSVGSPMETQY